Listed here are 6 T cell receptor beta chains from one sample, sequenced in a study of Graves' ophthalmopathy and Graves' hyperthyroidism. The authors amplified TCR beta CDR3 regions from RNA transcripts. After a first-round RT-PCR with HTBI primers, a second-round multiplex PCR was run. TCRdb fed the multiplex PCR reads into MiXCR, producing one record per CDR3 protein. The sample holds fewer than 400,000 distinct CDR3 sequences; about a sixth are singletons and the top ten take 1.6%. The sequencing input was peripheral blood. Source of these receptors: a woman aged 18-29 years with Graves' ophthalmopathy.

This clonotype was seen many times. The rearrangement uses TRBV7-3 and TRBJ2-5; 10 bases agree with TRBD2. The CDR3 has 16 amino acids. Germline CDR1 and CDR2: SGHTA and FQGTGA. With V trimmed by 0 bases and J by 5 bases, 6 bases remained unmatched. In nucleotides, the CDR3 is TGTGCCAGCAGCTTAACGGGGCCTAGCGGGAGTGAGACCCAGTACTTC. Its protein is CASSLTGPSGSETQYF.

This clonotype was found many times. The rearrangement links TRBV6-5 to TRBJ1-1; D ambiguous. Germline lookup yields CDR1 MNHEY and CDR2 SVGAGI. Trimming removed 0 bases at V and 2 bases at J, with 10 bases between. The CDR3 totals 15 residues. The CDR3 bases are TGTGCCAGCAGTTACTCGACATTGACTAACACTGAAGCTTTCTTT. As protein: CASSYSTLTNTEAFF.

This clonotype was detected ten times or more. The chain joins TRBV28 to TRBJ2-7; perhaps TRBD1 as D (5 bases). Germline assignment: CDR1 MDHEN and CDR2 SYDVKM. V shed 2 bases and J shed 11 bases, with 10 bases lying between them. The CDR3 is 11 amino acids. In DNA, the CDR3 is TGTGCCAGCAGTTTAGGCCAGGGAAAGTACTTC. Amino acid sequence: CASSLGQGKYF.

This clonotype was observed many times. The chain combines TRBV20-1 with TRBJ2-7, with 10 bases lining up with TRBD1. Germline CDR1 and CDR2: DFQATT and SNEGSKA (reference sequence). The CDR3 covers 14 residues. J lost 6 bases, V lost 1 base, and 6 bases had no gene match. Written as DNA, the CDR3 is TGCAGTGCTAGAGGCGGGACAGGGGAGCGCGAGCAGTACTTC. Protein sequence: CSARGGTGEREQYF.

This clonotype was recorded at least ten times. The J gene is TRBJ1-1, the V gene TRBV29-1; D perhaps matches TRBD1 (5 bases). CDR1 is SQVTM, CDR2 ANQGSEA, per germline. There are 12 residues in the CDR3. Trimming cost V 8 bases and J 4 bases, with 14 bases left between them. The CDR3 sequence: CSIREGSTEAFF. CDR3 DNA sequence: TGCAGCATCAGGGAGGGGAGCACTGAAGCTTTCTTT.

This clonotype was counted ten times or more. This rearrangement joins TRBV30 to TRBJ2-2; D is undetermined. CDR1 is GTSNPN and CDR2 is SVGIG in the germline V gene (reference sequence). The CDR3 runs 12 residues. V lost 3 bases to trimming and J lost 6 bases, with 8 bases between them. The CDR3 DNA is TGTGCCTGGAGCGAAAGGGCCGGGGAGCTGTTTTTT. This translates into CAWSERAGELFF.